This T cell receptor beta chain came from a study of identical twins. Germline CDR1 reads SGDLS; CDR2 reads YYNGEE. The CDR3 is 15 residues long. V lost 0 bases, J lost 4 bases, and 11 bases lay in between. Study outcomes and limitations: Without tracking the same donors, conclusions rested on cross-sectional statistical analysis. Clonotypes of the beta chain that were abundant in cord blood carried fewer insertions (memory repertoires showed none). Invariant MAIT and iNKT cells could partly confound zero-insertion analyses.

TCRdb re-analysed the 5' RACE reads in MiXCR, keeping a single row per CDR3 protein. Of around 220,000 distinct CDR3 sequences in the sample, 10% to 13% were seen once. The sample holds many counts of this clonotype. Its target is unknown. J is TRBJ2-1 and V is TRBV9, with a possible D match to TRBD1 (5 bases). The sequence came from a man aged 45-65 years in good health. The sample was memory T cells sorted from blood. DNA for the CDR3: TGTGCCAGCAGCGTAGTTGGGGCCGGATACAATGAGCAGTTCTTC. Its translation: CASSVVGAGYNEQFF.